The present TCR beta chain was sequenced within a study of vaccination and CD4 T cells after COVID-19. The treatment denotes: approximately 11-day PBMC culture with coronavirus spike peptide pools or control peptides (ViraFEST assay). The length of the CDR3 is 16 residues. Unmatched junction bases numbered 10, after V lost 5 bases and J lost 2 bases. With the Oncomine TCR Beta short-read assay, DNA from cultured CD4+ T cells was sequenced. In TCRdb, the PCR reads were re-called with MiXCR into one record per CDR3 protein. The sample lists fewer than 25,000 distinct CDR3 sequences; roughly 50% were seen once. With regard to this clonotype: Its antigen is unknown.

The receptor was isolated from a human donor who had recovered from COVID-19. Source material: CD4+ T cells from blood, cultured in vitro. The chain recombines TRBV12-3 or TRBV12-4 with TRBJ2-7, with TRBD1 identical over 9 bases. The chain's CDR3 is CASSHHPGTGPYEQYF. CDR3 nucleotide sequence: TGTGCCAGCAGTCACCACCCTGGGACAGGGCCCTACGAGCAGTACTTC.